The 7 T cell receptor beta chains reported below all come from one sample, sequenced in a study of cytomegalovirus exposure and HLA in healthy donors. It was with 60 Vbeta and 13 Jbeta primers that the PCR ran. Clones were read by immunoSEQ multiplex PCR, and TCRdb kept only the in-frame ones, dropping some. The data hold 250,000 to 350,000 clones, with about nine tenths observed a single time. The specimen sequenced was PBMCs. The receptors originated from a man aged 35-49 years in good health and CMV-seropositive.

The chain recombines TRBV18 with TRBJ1-5, with no clear D. V lost 0 bases and J lost 2, with 11 bases in between. Germline lookup yields CDR1 KGHSH and CDR2 LQKENI. This CDR3 contains 16 residues. This CDR3 reads CASSPPGERGNQPQHF. The CDR3 bases are TGTGCCAGCTCACCACCTGGAGAACGTGGCAATCAGCCCCAGCATTTT. The complete variable domain, with remaining parts taken from reference TRBV18 and TRBJ1-5, reads NAGVMQNPRHLVRRRGQEARLRCSPMKGHSHVYWYRQLPEEGLKFMVYLQKENIIDESGMPKERFSAEFPKEGPSILRIQQVVRGDSAAYFCASSPPGERGNQPQHFGDGTRLSIL.

V usage is TRBV6-1 and J usage is TRBJ2-7; 10 nucleotides agree with TRBD1. CDR1 is MNHNS and CDR2 is SASEGT in the germline V gene. V lost 2 bases to trimming and J lost 2 bases; unmatched junction nucleotides: 9. This CDR3 has 17 amino acids. CDR3 DNA sequence: TGTGCCAGCAGTGAAAGGCTACGGACAGGGGGAACCTACGAGCAGTACTTC. Translated, it gives CASSERLRTGGTYEQYF.

V usage is TRBV7-6 and J usage is TRBJ2-7, with D perhaps TRBD2 (6 bases). The V gene's germline CDR1 is SGHVS and CDR2 FNYEAQ. The V gene lost 4 bases and the J gene lost 3 bases, with 13 bases spanning the gap. CDR3 length: 14 amino acids. The CDR3 reads CASSSSSGGYEQYF. As DNA, the CDR3 is TGTGCCAGCAGCTCCTCGTCCGGGGGCTACGAGCAGTACTTC.

The chain couples TRBV19 to TRBJ1-5, with D possibly being TRBD1 (5 bases). The V end was cut by 1 base, the J end by 1 base, with 14 bases between. Germline V gives CDR1 LNHDA, CDR2 SQIVND (reference sequence). The CDR3 has 17 amino acids. The CDR3 here is CASSIVAGRDSNQPQHF. The CDR3 DNA is TGTGCCAGTAGTATAGTAGCGGGGCGTGACAGCAATCAGCCCCAGCATTTT. The full variable domain, in which reference TRBV19 and TRBJ1-5 provide the parts outside the CDR3, is DGGITQSPKYLFRKEGQNVTLSCEQNLNHDAMYWYRQDPGQGLRLIYYSQIVNDFQKGDIAEGYSVSREKKESFPLTVTSAQKNPTAFYLCASSIVAGRDSNQPQHFGDGTRLSIL.

This chain uses TRBV28 with TRBJ1-2; 8 positions match TRBD1. CDR1 and CDR2 (germline): MDHEN, SYDVKM. V lost 9 bases, J lost 2 bases, and 8 bases stayed unmatched. This CDR3 has 14 residues. CDR3 sequence reads: CASHPRGRNYGYTF. The CDR3 DNA follows: TGTGCCAGTCATCCCAGGGGGCGCAACTATGGCTACACCTTC.

The chain combines TRBV6-6 with TRBJ2-7; 7 positions agree with TRBD1. Germline-derived CDR1 and CDR2 are MNHNY and SVGAGI (reference sequence). Trimming removed 5 bases from V and 7 bases from J; junction bases left unmatched: 8. CDR3 length: 13 amino acids. CDR3 residues: CASSDTGVGEQYF. Here the CDR3 DNA reads TGTGCCAGCAGTGACACAGGGGTAGGGGAGCAGTACTTC.

DNA for the CDR3: TGTGCCAGTAACCCACGGACAGGGAACACCGGGGAGCTGTTTTTT. Amino acids: CASNPRTGNTGELFF. The chain is built from TRBV19 and TRBJ2-2; 7 bases agree with TRBD1. This CDR3 comprises 15 residues. The germline V gene encodes CDR1 LNHDA and CDR2 SQIVND (reference sequence). Trimming took 7 bases from V and 1 from J; bases not matched to a gene: 6.